This TCR beta chain was documented in a study of response to subunit inactivated influenza vaccine listed by TCRdb under 2018. In terms of the full investigation: Deep quantitative T cell receptor repertoire profiling was used in the study to track responses to a trivalent subunit inactivated influenza vaccine.

The research as a whole found: According to the authors, only a limited number of new T cells may be recruited by each seasonal influenza vaccination.

The table lists this clonotype with a few counts. What this receptor recognizes is not known. No base-level quality is on record; no much larger clone is a single base apart. Library prep was done by RT-PCR. Sequencing was carried out with an Illumina HiSeq 2500. TCRdb ran its own pipeline on the public reads, namely fastp trimming at Q25 and MiXCR clone calling, and kept in-frame beta chains. Here each entry gathers all rows of one CDR3 protein and keeps the most common genes and DNA. For this sample the table gives approximately 500,000 distinct CDR3 sequences, of which 10% to 15% were detected only once. Less than 15% of the sample is in the top ten clones. Taken with the paper, the label for time point translates to: 40 to 45 days after influenza vaccine administration. This receptor was obtained from a man aged 45-65 years who received an inactivated influenza vaccine. Donor details come from another sample of the same person, matched by shared clones. This specimen was PBMCs from blood, taken 45 days after vaccination.

The CDR3 region reads CSARAGTGTIYEQYF. The nucleotide sequence is given as TGCAGTGCTAGAGCCGGGACAGGGACAATCTACGAGCAGTACTTC. The V gene is TRBV20-1 and the J gene is TRBJ2-7, and TRBD1 aligns with 9 junction nucleotides. The CDR3 starts with the cysteine, ends with the phenylalanine, and has 15 residues. Only the CDR3 DNA stays, 45 bases, in frame from base 1. CDR1 and CDR2 were assigned from the germline V gene (reference sequence) as DFQATT and SNEGSKA. Trimming takes 1 base off V and 3 bases off J; junction bases not matched to a gene: 7.